This paragraph reports one TCR beta chain. The antigen remains unidentified. Documented time point: newly diagnosed GD, antithyroid drugs for less than 3 months. RNA extracted from PBMCs served as the sequencing template. Germline lookup yields CDR1 LGHDT and CDR2 YNNKEL (reference sequence). The V gene end was trimmed by 1 base and the J gene end by 6 bases; junction bases not matched to a gene: 2. The CDR3 totals 13 residues. These data belong to a study of regulatory T cells in long-lasting Graves disease. The TCR beta library used iRepertoire HTBI primers with Arm-PCR amplification of CDR3. TCRdb ran MiXCR on the multiplex PCR reads and lists one entry per CDR3 protein. The data contain 580,000 or so distinct CDR3 sequences, 16% of them singletons. Notes on the study in general: Gene preferences differed: TRBV28, TRBJ1-2, TRBJ2-5 in persistent cases.

These data are also associated with another study on T cells in Graves' hyperthyroidism and ophthalmopathy. That report notes: These patients, aged 18 to 65, had recently diagnosed hyperthyroidism lasting under 2 months.

The V gene is TRBV3-1, the J gene TRBJ2-7; 8 positions agree with TRBD1. Sequencing used peripheral blood mononuclear cells (PBMCs), obtained at new diagnosis, from a patient treated with antithyroid drugs. The source is a man aged 18 to 35 with Graves disease. This CDR3 reads CASSQGDRGEQYF. CDR3 nucleotides: TGTGCCAGCAGCCAAGGAGACAGGGGCGAGCAGTACTTC.